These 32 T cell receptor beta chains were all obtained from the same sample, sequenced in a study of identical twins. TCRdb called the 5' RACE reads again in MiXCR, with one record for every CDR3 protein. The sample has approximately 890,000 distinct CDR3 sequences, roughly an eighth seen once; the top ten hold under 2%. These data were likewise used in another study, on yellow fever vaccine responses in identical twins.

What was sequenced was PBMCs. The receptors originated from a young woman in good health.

For the CDR3, the DNA is TGTGCCAGCAGCCCCCCCCGGGACAAAAGGGACAATGAGCAGTTCTTC. Translating gives CASSPPRDKRDNEQFF. V is TRBV7-3 and J is TRBJ2-1, with D perhaps TRBD1 (6 bases). CDR1 SGHTA and CDR2 FQGTGA come from the germline V gene. V gave up 5 bases and J gave up 5 bases, with 19 bases separating them. The CDR3 runs to 16 residues.

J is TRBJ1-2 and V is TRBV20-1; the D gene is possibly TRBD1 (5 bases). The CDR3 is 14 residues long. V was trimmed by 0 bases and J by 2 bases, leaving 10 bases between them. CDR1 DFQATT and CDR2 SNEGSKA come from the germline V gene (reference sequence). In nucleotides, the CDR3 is TGCAGTGCTAGAGATGGCAGGGACAACTATGGCTACACCTTC. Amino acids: CSARDGRDNYGYTF.

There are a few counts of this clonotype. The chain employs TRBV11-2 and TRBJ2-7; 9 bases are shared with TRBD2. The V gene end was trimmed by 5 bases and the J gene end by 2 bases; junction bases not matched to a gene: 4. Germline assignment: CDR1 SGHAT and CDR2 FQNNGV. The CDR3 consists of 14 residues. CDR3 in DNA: TGTGCCAGCAGCCTTAGCGGGGGACCCTACGAGCAGTACGTC. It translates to CASSLSGGPYEQYV.

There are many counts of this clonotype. The CDR3 spells CASSQRGEKTQYF. CDR3 nucleotide sequence: TGTGCCAGCAGCCAAAGAGGGGAAAAGACCCAGTACTTC. The rearrangement uses TRBV3-1 and TRBJ2-5; D possibly uses TRBD1 or TRBD2 (5 bases each). The ends were cut back, 2 bases at V and 6 bases at J, with 10 bases in the middle. This CDR3 is built from 13 residues. Per germline, CDR1 LGHDT and CDR2 YNNKEL (reference sequence).

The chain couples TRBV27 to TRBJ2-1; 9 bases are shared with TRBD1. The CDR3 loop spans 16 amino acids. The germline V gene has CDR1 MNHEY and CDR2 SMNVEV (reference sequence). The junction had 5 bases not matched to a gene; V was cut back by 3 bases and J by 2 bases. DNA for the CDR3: TGTGCCAGCAGTTTGCTGGACAGGGGAGCCTACAATGAGCAGTTCTTC. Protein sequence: CASSLLDRGAYNEQFF.

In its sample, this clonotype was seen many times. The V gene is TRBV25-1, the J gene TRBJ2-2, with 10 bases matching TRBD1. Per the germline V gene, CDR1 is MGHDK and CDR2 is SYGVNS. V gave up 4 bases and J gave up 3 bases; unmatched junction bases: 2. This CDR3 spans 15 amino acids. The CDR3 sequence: CASSAGTGDTGELFF. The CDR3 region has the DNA TGTGCCAGCAGTGCAGGGACAGGGGACACCGGGGAGCTGTTTTTT.

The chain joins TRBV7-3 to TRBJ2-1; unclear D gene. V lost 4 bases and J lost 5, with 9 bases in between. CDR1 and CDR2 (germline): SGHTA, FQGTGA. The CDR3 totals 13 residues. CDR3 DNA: TGTGCCAGCAGCTCGAGCACCAACAATGAGCAGTTCTTC. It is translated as CASSSSTNNEQFF.

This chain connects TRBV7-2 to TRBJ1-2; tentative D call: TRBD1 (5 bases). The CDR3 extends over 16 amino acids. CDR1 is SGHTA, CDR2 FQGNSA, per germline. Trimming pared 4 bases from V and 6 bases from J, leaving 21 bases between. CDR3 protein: CASSWDPSGLSDGYTF. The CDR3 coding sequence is TGTGCCAGCAGCTGGGACCCCAGCGGGCTATCTGATGGCTACACCTTC.

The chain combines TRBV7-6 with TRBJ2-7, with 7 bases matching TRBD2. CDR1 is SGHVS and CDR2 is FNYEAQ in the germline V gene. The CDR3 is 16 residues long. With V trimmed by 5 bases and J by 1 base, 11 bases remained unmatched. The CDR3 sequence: CASSPMRGLVSYEQYF. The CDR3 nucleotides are TGTGCCAGCAGCCCGATGCGGGGGTTAGTGTCCTACGAGCAGTACTTC.

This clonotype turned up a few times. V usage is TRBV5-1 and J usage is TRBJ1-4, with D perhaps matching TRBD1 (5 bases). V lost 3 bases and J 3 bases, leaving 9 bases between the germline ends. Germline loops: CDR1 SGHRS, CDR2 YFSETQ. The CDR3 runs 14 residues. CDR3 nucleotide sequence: TGCGCCAGCAGCTCCCCGGGGCCTAATGAAAAACTGTTTTTT. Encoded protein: CASSSPGPNEKLFF.

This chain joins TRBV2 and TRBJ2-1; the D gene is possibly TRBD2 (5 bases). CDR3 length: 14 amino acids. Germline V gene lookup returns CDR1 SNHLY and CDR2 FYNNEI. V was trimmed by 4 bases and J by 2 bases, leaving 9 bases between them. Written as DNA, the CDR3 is TGTGCCAGCAGTGTCCCGGGGACCTACAATGAGCAGTTCTTC. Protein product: CASSVPGTYNEQFF. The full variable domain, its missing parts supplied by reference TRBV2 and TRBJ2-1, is EPEVTQTPSHQVTQMGQEVILRCVPISNHLYFYWYRQILGQKVEFLVSFYNNEISEKSEIFDDQFSVERPDGSNFTLKIRSTKLEDSAMYFCASSVPGTYNEQFFGPGTRLTVL.

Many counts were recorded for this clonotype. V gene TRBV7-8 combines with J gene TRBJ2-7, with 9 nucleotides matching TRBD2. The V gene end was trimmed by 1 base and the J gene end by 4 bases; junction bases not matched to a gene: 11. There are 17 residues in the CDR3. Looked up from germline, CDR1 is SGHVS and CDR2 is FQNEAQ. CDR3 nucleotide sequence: TGTGCCAGCAGCTTAGAATATAGCGGGAGACTGGTATACGAGCAGTACTTC. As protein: CASSLEYSGRLVYEQYF.

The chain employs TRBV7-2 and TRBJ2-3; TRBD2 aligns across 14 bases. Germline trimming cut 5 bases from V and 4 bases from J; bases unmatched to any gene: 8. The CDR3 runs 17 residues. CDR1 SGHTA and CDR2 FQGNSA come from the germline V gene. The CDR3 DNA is TGTGCCAGCAGCCCCTGGGGACTAGCGGGAGTTGCAGATACGCAGTATTTT. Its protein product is CASSPWGLAGVADTQYF.

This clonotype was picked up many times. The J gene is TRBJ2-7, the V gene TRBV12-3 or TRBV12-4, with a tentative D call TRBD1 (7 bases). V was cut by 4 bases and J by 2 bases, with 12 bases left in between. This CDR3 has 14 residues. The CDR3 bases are TGTGCCAGCAGTTGGAGGGACAGTCCCTACGAGCAGTACTTC. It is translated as CASSWRDSPYEQYF.

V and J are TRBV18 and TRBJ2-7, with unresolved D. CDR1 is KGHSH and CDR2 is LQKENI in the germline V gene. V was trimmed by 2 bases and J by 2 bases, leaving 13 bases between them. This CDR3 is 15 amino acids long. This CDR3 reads CASSPGAIKTYEQYF. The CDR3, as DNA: TGTGCCAGCTCACCAGGAGCCATCAAAACCTACGAGCAGTACTTC.

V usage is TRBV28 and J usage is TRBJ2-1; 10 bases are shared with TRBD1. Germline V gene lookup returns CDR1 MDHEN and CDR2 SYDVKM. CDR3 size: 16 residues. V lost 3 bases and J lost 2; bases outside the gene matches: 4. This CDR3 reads CASSFRQGAPYNEQFF. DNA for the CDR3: TGTGCCAGCAGTTTTCGACAGGGGGCCCCCTACAATGAGCAGTTCTTC.

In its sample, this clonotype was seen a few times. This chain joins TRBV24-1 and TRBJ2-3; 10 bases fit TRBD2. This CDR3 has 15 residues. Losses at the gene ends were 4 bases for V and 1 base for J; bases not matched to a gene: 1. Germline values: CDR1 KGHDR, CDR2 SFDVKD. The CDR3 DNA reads TGTGCCACCAGTGAGACTAGCGGGCGCACAGATACGCAGTATTTT. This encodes CATSETSGRTDTQYF.

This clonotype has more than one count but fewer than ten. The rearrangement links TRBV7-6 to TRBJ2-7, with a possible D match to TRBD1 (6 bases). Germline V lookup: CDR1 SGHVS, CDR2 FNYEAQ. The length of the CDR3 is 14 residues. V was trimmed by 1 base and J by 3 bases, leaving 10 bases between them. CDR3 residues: CASSLEGDRYEQYF. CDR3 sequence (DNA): TGTGCCAGCAGCTTAGAGGGGGACCGCTACGAGCAGTACTTC. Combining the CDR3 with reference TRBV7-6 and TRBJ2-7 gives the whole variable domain GAGVSQSPRYKVTKRGQDVALRCDPISGHVSLYWYRQALGQGPEFLTYFNYEAQQDKSGLPNDRFSAERPEGSISTLTIQRTEQRDSAMYRCASSLEGDRYEQYFGPGTRLTVT.

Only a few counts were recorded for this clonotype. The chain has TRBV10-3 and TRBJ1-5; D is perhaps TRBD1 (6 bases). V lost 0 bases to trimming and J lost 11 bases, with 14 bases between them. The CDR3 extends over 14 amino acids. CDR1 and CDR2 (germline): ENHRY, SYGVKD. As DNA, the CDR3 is TGTGCCATCAGTGAGTCCCAGGGGCGCGTGGCCCAGCATTTT. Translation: CAISESQGRVAQHF.

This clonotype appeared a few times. The CDR3 here is CASSLTGQWRGGTQYF. Written as DNA, the CDR3 is TGTGCCAGCAGCTTGACGGGACAGTGGAGAGGGGGTACGCAGTATTTT. This chain uses TRBV5-8 with TRBJ2-3, with 7 bases identical to TRBD1. The CDR3 sequence is 16 residues long. The junction had 13 bases not matched to a gene; V was cut back by 1 base and J by 8 bases. CDR1 SGHTS and CDR2 YDEGEE come from the germline V gene.

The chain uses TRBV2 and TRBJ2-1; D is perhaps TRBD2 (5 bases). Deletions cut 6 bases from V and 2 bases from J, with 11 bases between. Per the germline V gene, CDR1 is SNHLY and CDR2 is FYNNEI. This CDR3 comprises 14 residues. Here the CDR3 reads CASRRAATYNEQFF. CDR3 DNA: TGTGCCAGCAGGCGAGCGGCAACCTACAATGAGCAGTTCTTC. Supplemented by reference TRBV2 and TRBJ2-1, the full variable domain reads EPEVTQTPSHQVTQMGQEVILRCVPISNHLYFYWYRQILGQKVEFLVSFYNNEISEKSEIFDDQFSVERPDGSNFTLKIRSTKLEDSAMYFCASRRAATYNEQFFGPGTRLTVL.

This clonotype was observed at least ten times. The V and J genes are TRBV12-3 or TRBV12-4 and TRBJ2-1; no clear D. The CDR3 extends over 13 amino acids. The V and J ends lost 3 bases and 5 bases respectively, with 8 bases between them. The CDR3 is CASSFRQDNEQFF. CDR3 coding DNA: TGTGCCAGCAGTTTTAGGCAGGACAATGAGCAGTTCTTC.

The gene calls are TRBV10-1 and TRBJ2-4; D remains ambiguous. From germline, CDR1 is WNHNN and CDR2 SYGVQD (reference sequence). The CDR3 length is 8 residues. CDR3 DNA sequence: TGCTCGGCGAACATTCAGTACTTC. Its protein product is CSANIQYF.

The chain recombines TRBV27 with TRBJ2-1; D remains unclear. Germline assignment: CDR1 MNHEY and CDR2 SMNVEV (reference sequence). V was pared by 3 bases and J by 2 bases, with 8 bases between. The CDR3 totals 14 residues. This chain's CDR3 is CASSFSMAYNEQFF. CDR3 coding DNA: TGTGCCAGCAGTTTCAGTATGGCCTACAATGAGCAGTTCTTC.

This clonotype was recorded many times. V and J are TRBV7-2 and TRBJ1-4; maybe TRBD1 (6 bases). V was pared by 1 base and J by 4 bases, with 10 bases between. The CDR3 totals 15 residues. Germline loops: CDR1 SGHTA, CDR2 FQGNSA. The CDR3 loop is CASSLGQAYNEKLFF. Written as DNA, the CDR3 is TGTGCCAGCAGCTTAGGACAGGCCTATAATGAAAAACTGTTTTTT.

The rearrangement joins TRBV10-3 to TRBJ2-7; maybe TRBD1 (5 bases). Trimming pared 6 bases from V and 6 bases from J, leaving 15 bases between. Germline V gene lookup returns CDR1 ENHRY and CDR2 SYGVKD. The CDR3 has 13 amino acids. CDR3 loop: CAIRETALGEQYV. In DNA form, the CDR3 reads TGTGCCATCAGGGAGACAGCGCTGGGCGAGCAGTACGTC.

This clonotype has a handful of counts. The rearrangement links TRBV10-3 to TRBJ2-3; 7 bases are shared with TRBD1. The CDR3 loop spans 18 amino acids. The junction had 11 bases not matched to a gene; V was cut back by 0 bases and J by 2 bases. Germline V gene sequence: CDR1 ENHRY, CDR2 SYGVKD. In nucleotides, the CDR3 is TGTGCCATCAGTGAGTCGTCCCAGACAGGGCTTCACACAGATACGCAGTATTTT. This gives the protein CAISESSQTGLHTDTQYF.

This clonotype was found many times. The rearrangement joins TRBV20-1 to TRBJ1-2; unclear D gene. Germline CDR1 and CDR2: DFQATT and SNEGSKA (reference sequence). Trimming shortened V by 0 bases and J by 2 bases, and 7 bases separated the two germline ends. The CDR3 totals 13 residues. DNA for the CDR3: TGCAGTGCTAGAGATACACCAAACTATGGCTACACCTTC. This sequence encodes CSARDTPNYGYTF.

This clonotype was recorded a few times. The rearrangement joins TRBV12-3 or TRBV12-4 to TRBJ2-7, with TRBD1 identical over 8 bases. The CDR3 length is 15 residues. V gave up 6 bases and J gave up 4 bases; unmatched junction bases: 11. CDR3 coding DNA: TGTGCCAGCAGGCGATCGGACAGGGCAATATACGAGCAGTACTTC. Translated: CASRRSDRAIYEQYF.

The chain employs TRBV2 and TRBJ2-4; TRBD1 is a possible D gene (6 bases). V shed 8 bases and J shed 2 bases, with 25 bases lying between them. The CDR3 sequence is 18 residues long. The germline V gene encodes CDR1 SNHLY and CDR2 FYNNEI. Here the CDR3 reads CASCWTAFVSSSKNIQYF. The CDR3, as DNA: TGTGCCAGCTGCTGGACAGCTTTTGTATCTTCTTCCAAAAACATTCAGTACTTC.

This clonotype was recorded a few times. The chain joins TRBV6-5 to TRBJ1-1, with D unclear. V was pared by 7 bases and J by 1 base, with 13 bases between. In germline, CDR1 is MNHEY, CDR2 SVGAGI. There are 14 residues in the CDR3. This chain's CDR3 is CASTSAGPNTEAFF. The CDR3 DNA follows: TGTGCCAGCACTTCGGCAGGTCCGAACACTGAAGCTTTCTTT.

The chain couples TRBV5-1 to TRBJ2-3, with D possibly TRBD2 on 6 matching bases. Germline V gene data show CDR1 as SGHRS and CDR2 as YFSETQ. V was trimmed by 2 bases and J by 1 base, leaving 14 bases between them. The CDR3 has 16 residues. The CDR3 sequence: CASSLAGTSRTDTQYF. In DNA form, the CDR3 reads TGCGCCAGCAGCTTAGCAGGGACTTCTCGCACAGATACGCAGTATTTT.